The entry that follows covers one T cell receptor (beta chain) sequence. This sample is drawn from a study of T cell changes during pregnancy in multiple sclerosis. Produced via immunoSEQ multiplex PCR; TCRdb's table is partial and in-frame only. The profile covers around 40,000 clones, with roughly 87% appearing a single time and more than 0.7% taken by the ten largest. The material sequenced was CD4+ T cells from peripheral blood mononuclear cells, taken after pregnancy. This receptor was taken from a female donor in good health, enrolled as a control in a pregnancy study.

DNA of the CDR3: TGTGCCAGCAGCTCCCTACCTTGGGCGGGGGGGCAGAATGAGCAGTTCTTC. This codes for CASSSLPWAGGQNEQFF. V gene TRBV5-6 combines with J gene TRBJ2-1; 9 nucleotides match TRBD2. This CDR3 region has 17 residues. Looked up from germline, CDR1 is SGHDT and CDR2 is YYEEEE. V lost 3 bases and J lost 7; bases outside the gene matches: 14.